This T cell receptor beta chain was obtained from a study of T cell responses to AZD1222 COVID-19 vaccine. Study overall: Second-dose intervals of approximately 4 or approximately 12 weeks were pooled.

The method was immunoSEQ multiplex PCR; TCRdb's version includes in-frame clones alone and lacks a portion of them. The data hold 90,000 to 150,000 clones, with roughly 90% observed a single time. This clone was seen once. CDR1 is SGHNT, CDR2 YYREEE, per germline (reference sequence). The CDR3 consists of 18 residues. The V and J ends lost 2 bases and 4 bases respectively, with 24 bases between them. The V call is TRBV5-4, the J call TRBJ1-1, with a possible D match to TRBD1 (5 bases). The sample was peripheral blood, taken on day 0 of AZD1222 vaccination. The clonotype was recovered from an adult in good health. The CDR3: CASSFRTPTGGRTTEAFF. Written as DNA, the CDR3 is TGTGCCAGCAGCTTCCGAACCCCAACTGGGGGTCGAACCACTGAAGCTTTCTTT.